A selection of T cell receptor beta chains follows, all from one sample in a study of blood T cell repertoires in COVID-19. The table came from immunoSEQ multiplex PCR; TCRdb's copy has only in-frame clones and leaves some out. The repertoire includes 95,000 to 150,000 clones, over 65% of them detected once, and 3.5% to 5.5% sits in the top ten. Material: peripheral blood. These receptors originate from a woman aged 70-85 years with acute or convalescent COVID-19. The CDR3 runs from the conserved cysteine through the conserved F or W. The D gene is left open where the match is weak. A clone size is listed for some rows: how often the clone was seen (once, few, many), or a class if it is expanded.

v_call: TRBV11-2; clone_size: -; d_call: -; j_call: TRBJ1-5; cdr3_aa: CASSSGPDGNQPQHF; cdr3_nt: TGTGCCAGCAGCTCAGGGCCCGATGGCAATCAGCCCCAGCATTTT
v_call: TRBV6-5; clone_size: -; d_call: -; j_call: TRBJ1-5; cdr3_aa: CASRGDTRNQPQHF; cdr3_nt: TGTGCCAGCAGGGGGGACACCCGCAATCAGCCCCAGCATTTT
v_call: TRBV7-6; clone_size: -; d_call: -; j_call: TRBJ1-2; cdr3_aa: CASSSLGGYGYTF; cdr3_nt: TGTGCCAGCAGCTCTCTGGGGGGGTATGGCTACACCTTC
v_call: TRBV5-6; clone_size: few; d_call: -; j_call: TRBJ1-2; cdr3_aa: CASSLPGGNYGYTF; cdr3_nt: TGTGCCAGCAGCCTTCCGGGGGGTAACTATGGCTACACCTTC
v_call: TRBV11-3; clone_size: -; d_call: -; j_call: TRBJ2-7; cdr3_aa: CASSRVRSTFHEQYF; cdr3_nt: TGTGCCAGCAGTCGGGTGCGCTCAACGTTCCACGAGCAGTACTTC
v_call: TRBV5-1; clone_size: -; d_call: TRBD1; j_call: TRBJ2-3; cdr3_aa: CASSFFGDREWDHTDTQYF; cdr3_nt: TGCGCCAGCAGCTTCTTCGGGGACAGGGAATGGGACCACACAGATACGCAGTATTTT
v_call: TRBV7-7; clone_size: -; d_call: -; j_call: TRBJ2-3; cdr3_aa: CASSPVAGDTQYF; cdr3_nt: TGTGCCAGCAGCCCCGTAGCCGGGGATACGCAGTATTTT
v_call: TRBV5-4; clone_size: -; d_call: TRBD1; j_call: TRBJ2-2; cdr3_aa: CASSLASQGVTGELFF; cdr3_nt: TGTGCCAGCAGCTTGGCAAGTCAGGGGGTAACCGGGGAGCTGTTTTTT
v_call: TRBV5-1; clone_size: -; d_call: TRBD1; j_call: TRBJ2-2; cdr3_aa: CASSPPGQGPTGELFF; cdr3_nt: TGCGCCAGCAGCCCACCGGGACAGGGACCCACCGGGGAGCTGTTTTTT
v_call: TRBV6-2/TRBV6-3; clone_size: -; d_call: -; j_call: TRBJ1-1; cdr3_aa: CASSYSTEQGNTEAFF; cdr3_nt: TGTGCCAGCAGTTACTCGACGGAGCAGGGGAACACTGAAGCTTTCTTT
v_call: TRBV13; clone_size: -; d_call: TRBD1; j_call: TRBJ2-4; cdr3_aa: CASTRQGAKNIQYF; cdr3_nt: TGTGCCAGCACCAGACAGGGGGCGAAAAACATTCAGTACTTC
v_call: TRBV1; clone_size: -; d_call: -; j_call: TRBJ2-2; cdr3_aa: CTSSPEDRASNTGELFF; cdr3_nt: TGCACCAGCAGCCCAGAGGACAGGGCCTCGAACACCGGGGAGCTGTTTTTT
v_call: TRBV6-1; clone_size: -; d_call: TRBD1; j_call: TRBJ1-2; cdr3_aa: CASSEGDRGLLGYTF; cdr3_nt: TGTGCCAGCAGCGAAGGGGACAGGGGGCTCCTTGGCTACACCTTC
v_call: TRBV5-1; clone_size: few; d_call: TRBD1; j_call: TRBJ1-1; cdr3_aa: CASSLTSGGISEAFF; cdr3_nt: TGCGCCAGCAGCTTGACCTCAGGGGGTATCTCTGAAGCTTTCTTT
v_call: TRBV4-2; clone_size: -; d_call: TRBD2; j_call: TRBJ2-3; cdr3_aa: CASSQDFRIAGATDTQYF; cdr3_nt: TGTGCCAGCAGCCAAGATTTCAGGATAGCGGGGGCCACAGATACGCAGTATTTT